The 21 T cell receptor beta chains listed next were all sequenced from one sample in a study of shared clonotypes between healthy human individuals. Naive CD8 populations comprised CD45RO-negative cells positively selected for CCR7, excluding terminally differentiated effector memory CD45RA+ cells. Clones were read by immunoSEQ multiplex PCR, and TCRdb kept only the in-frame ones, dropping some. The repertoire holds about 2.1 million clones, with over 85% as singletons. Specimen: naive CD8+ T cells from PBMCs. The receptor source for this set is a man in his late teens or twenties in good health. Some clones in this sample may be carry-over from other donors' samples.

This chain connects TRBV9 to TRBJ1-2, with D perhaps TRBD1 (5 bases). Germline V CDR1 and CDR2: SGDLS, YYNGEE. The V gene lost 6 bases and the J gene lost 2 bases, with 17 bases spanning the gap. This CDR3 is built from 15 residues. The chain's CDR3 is CASNLGGELNYGYTF. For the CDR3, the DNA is TGTGCCAGCAACCTCGGGGGGGAATTGAACTATGGCTACACCTTC.

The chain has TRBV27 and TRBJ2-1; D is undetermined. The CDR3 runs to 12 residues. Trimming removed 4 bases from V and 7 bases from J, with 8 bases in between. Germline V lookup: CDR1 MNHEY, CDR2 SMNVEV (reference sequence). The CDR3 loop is CASSSAWNEQFF. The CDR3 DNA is TGTGCCAGCAGTTCAGCGTGGAATGAGCAGTTCTTC.

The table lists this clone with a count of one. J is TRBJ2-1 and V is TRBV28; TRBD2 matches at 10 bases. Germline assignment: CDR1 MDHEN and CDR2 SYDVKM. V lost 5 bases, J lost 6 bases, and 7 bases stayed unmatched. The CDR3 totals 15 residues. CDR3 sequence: CASSTQREGLNEQFF. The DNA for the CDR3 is TGTGCCAGCAGTACGCAGCGGGAGGGCCTCAATGAGCAGTTCTTC.

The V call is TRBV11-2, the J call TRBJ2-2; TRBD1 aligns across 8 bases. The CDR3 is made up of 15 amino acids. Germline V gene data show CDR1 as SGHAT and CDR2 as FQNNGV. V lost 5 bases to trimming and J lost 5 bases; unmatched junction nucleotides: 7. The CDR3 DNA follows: TGTGCCAGCAGCGGGCGGACAGGGCAGACCGGGGAGCTGTTTTTT. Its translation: CASSGRTGQTGELFF.

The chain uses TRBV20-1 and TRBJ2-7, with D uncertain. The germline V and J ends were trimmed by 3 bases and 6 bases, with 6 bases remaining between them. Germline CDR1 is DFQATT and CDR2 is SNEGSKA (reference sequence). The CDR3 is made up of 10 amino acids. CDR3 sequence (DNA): TGCAGTGCTAGTATGGGCGAGCAGTACTTC. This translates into CSASMGEQYF.

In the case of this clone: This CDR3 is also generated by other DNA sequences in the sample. Here the CDR3 reads CASSIGDRSYEQYF. For the CDR3, the DNA is TGTGCCAGTAGTATAGGAGACAGGAGCTACGAGCAGTACTTC. The V gene is TRBV19, the J gene TRBJ2-7; tentatively, D is TRBD1 (6 bases). CDR1 LNHDA and CDR2 SQIVND come from the germline V gene (reference sequence). V lost 1 base, J lost 3 bases, and 10 bases lay in between. The CDR3 is 14 residues long.

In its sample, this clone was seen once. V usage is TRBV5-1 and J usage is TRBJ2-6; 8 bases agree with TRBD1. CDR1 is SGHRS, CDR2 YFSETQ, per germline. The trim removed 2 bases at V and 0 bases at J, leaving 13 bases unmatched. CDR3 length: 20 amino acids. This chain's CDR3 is CASSFEPHRRGPSGANVLTF. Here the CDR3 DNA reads TGCGCCAGCAGCTTTGAACCCCATCGCAGGGGGCCCTCTGGGGCCAACGTCCTGACTTTC.

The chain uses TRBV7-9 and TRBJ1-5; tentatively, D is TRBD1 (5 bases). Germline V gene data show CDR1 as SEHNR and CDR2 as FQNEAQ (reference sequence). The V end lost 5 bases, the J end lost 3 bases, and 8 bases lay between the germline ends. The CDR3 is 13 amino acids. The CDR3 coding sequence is TGTGCCAGCAGCACAGGCCCCAATCAGCCCCAGCATTTT. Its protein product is CASSTGPNQPQHF.

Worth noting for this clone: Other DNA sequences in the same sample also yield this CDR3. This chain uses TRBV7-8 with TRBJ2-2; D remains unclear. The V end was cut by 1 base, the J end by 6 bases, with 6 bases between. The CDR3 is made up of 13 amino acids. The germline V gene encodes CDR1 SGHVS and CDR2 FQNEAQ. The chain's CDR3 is CASSLVLAGELFF. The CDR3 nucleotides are TGTGCCAGCAGCTTAGTTTTGGCCGGGGAGCTGTTTTTT.

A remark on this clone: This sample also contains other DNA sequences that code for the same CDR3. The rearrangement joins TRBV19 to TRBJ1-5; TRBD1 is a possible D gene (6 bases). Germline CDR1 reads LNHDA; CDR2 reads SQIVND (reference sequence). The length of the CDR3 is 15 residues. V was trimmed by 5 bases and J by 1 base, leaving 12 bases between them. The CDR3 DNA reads TGTGCCAGTAGTCCGACGGGGGGCAGCAATCAGCCCCAGCATTTT. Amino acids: CASSPTGGSNQPQHF.

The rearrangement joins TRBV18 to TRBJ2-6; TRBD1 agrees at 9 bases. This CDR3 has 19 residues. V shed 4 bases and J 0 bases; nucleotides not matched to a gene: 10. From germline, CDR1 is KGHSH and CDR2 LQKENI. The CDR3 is CASSLSRDRANSGANVLTF. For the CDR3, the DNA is TGTGCCAGCTCACTGTCGAGGGACAGGGCCAACTCTGGGGCCAACGTCCTGACTTTC.

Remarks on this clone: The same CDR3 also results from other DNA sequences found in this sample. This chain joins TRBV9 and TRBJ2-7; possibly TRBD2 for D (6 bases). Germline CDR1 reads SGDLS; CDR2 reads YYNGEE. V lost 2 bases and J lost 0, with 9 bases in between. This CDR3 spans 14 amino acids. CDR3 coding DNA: TGTGCCAGCAGCGTTGGGGGGAGCTCCTACGAGCAGTACTTC. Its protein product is CASSVGGSSYEQYF. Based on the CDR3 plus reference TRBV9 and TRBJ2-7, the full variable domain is DSGVTQTPKHLITATGQRVTLRCSPRSGDLSVYWYQQSLDQGLQFLIQYYNGEERAKGNILERFSAQQFPDLHSELNLSSLELGDSALYFCASSVGGSSYEQYFGPGTRLTVT.

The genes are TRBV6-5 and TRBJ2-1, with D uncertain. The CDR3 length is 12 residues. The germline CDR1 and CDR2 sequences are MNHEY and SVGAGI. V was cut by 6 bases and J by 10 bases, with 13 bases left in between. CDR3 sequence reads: CASSLDGKEQFF. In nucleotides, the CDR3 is TGTGCCAGCAGCCTTGACGGAAAAGAGCAGTTCTTC.

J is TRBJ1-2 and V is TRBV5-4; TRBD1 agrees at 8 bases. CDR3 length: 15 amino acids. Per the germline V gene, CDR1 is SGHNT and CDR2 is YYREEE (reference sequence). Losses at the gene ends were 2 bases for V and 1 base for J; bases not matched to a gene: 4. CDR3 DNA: TGTGCCAGCAGCTTAGACAGGGGCCTTAACTATGGCTACACCTTC. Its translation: CASSLDRGLNYGYTF.

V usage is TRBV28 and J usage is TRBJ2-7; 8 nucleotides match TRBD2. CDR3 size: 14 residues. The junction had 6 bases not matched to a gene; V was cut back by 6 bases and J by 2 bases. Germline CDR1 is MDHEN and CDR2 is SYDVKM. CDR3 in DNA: TGTGCCAGCAGCAGTGTAGCGGGGACCTACGAGCAGTACTTC. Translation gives CASSSVAGTYEQYF.

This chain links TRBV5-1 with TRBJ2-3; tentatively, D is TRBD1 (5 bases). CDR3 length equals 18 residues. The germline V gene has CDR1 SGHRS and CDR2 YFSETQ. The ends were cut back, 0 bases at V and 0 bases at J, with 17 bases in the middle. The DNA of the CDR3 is TGCGCCAGCAGCTTGGCAGGGCTACTTCGGATTAGCACAGATACGCAGTATTTT. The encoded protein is CASSLAGLLRISTDTQYF. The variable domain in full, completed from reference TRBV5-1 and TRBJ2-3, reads KAGVTQTPRYLIKTRGQQVTLSCSPISGHRSVSWYQQTPGQGLQFLFEYFSETQRNKGNFPGRFSGRQFSNSRSEMNVSTLELGDSALYLCASSLAGLLRISTDTQYFGPGTRLTVL.

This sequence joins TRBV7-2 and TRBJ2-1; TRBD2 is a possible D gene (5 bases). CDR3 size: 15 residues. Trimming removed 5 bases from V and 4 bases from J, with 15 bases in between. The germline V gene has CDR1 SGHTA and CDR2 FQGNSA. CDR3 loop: CASSPWGGGYNEQFF. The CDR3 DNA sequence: TGTGCCAGCAGCCCGTGGGGTGGAGGATACAATGAGCAGTTCTTC.

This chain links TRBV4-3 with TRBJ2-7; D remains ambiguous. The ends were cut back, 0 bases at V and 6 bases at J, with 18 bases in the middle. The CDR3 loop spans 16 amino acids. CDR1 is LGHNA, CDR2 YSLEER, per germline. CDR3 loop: CASSQDIALSGSEQYF. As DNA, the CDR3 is TGCGCCAGCAGCCAAGATATCGCCCTCTCGGGTAGCGAGCAGTACTTC.

CDR3 DNA: TGTGCCAGTAGTACTGAGGGGACAGGGTGGTATGGCTACACCTTC. Its protein product is CASSTEGTGWYGYTF. The chain carries TRBV19 and TRBJ1-2; 9 bases align to TRBD1. The germline gives CDR1 LNHDA, CDR2 SQIVND (reference sequence). V was clipped by 4 bases and J by 5 bases; unmatched bases: 8. There are 15 residues in the CDR3.

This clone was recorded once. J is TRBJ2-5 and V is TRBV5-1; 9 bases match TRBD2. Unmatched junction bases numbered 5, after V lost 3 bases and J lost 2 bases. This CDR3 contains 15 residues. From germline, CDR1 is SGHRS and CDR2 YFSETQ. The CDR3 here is CASSWKTSGQETQYF. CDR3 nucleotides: TGCGCCAGCAGCTGGAAGACTAGCGGACAAGAGACCCAGTACTTC.

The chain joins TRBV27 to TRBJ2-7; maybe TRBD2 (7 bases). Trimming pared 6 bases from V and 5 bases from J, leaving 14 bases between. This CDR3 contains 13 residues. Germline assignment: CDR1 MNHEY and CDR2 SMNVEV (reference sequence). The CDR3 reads CASSHGGRNEQYF. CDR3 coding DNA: TGTGCCAGCAGCCACGGGGGGCGGAACGAGCAGTACTTC.